These 20 T cell receptor beta chains originate from one sample sequenced in a study of blood T cells in healthy people across ages. A second PCR of about 7 to 11 cycles used a sample-barcoded 5' primer and a J-beta primer mix. TCRdb re-derived calls from the 5' RACE reads in MiXCR, one entry per CDR3 protein. The repertoire holds around 800,000 distinct CDR3 sequences, with under 45% as singletons. Sequencing input: blood. These receptors all come from a man between 60 and 75 years old in good health.

This chain uses TRBV3-1 with TRBJ2-1; 8 nucleotides match TRBD2. V was clipped by 1 base and J by 3 bases; unmatched bases: 8. The CDR3 has 17 amino acids. The V gene's germline CDR1 is LGHDT and CDR2 YNNKEL (reference sequence). Here the CDR3 reads CASSQASGTRFYNEQFF. The CDR3 DNA follows: TGTGCCAGCAGCCAAGCCTCCGGGACTAGATTCTACAATGAGCAGTTCTTC.

The chain has TRBV7-9 and TRBJ1-4, with a possible D match to TRBD1 (5 bases). The CDR3 spans 14 residues. Germline V lookup: CDR1 SEHNR, CDR2 FQNEAQ (reference sequence). Trimming took off 8 bases at V and 12 bases at J, with 22 bases between the two ends. CDR3 bases: TGTGCCAGCGGCCGGGACCTTCTATATTTAGAACTGTTTTTT. This codes for CASGRDLLYLELFF.

This clonotype has only a few counts. The chain joins TRBV5-1 to TRBJ1-2, with 8 bases that match TRBD1. V gave up 3 bases and J gave up 8 bases; unmatched junction bases: 9. The germline V gene encodes CDR1 SGHRS and CDR2 YFSETQ. The CDR3 covers 14 residues. The CDR3: CASSSRTGPPGYTF. CDR3 DNA sequence: TGCGCCAGCAGCTCCAGGACAGGGCCTCCGGGCTACACCTTC.

With respect to this clonotype: At one of its ends the junction is not consistent with the germline gene, which may arise from a read error. The chain carries TRBV7-2 and TRBJ1-2; the match to TRBD1 covers 7 bases. Germline V gene sequence: CDR1 SGHTA, CDR2 FQGNSA. The CDR3 has 16 amino acids. CDR3 sequence (DNA): TGTGCTAGCAGCTTAGGAGGGGCAGGGGGAGGCTATGGCTACACCTTC. Amino acids: CASSLGGAGGGYGYTF.

The J gene is TRBJ2-7, the V gene TRBV4-1; the D gene is possibly TRBD1 (6 bases). V was shortened by 2 bases and J by 3 bases, with 20 bases between the two germline ends. CDR1 is MGHRA and CDR2 is YSYEKL in the germline V gene. The CDR3 totals 17 residues. DNA for the CDR3: TGCGCCAGCAGCCAATCACCCGTACAGGGCGGTGTCTACGAGCAGTACTTC. It yields the protein CASSQSPVQGGVYEQYF.

The chain combines TRBV6-2 or TRBV6-3 with TRBJ2-7; maybe TRBD2 (6 bases). CDR1 and CDR2 (germline): MNHEY, SVGEGT. The CDR3 sequence is 17 residues long. Trimming removed 7 bases from V and 1 base from J, with 23 bases in between. The CDR3 DNA is TGTGCCAGCACCTTTCAGGGACGCCCCGGAGGGTCCTACGAGCAGTACTTC. Translation gives CASTFQGRPGGSYEQYF.

Concerning this clonotype itself: This may stem from a read error, because a much larger clone lies one nucleotide away. The chain combines TRBV7-9 with TRBJ2-7, with D possibly TRBD2 on 5 matching bases. Germline CDR1 reads SEHNR; CDR2 reads FQNEAQ (reference sequence). CDR3 length: 14 residues. The CDR3 DNA follows: TGTGCCAGCAGCGTAGCGTCTAGCTCCTACGAGCAGTACTTC. It translates to CASSVASSSYEQYF.

This sequence joins TRBV12-3 or TRBV12-4 and TRBJ1-1; a weak D match, TRBD1 (5 bases). The CDR3 runs 11 residues. The ends were cut back, 5 bases at V and 11 bases at J, with 12 bases in the middle. As DNA, the CDR3 is TGTGCCAGCAGTGCCCAGGGTCGGGCTTTCTTT. It encodes CASSAQGRAFF.

At least ten counts were recorded for this clonotype. V is TRBV24-1 and J is TRBJ2-1; D remains ambiguous. Trimming pared 6 bases from V and 4 bases from J, leaving 15 bases between. This CDR3 has 15 amino acids. Germline CDR1 KGHDR, CDR2 SFDVKD. The CDR3 loop is CATSSTKSAYNEQFF. The CDR3 nucleotides are TGTGCCACCAGTTCAACTAAGTCCGCTTACAATGAGCAGTTCTTC.

The rearrangement joins TRBV29-1 to TRBJ2-3; TRBD1 matches 8 bases. Per germline, CDR1 SQVTM and CDR2 ANQGSEA. CDR3 length equals 13 residues. With 6 bases clipped from V and 1 base from J, the junction kept 3 bases outside the gene matches. CDR3 sequence (DNA): TGCAGCGTCGTGGGACAGGGCACAGATACGCAGTATTTT. Translated: CSVVGQGTDTQYF.

Only a few counts were recorded for this clonotype. In nucleotides, the CDR3 is TGTGCCAGCAGTGACGAGACAGGGGGTCAGCCCCAGCATTTT. Residues: CASSDETGGQPQHF. This chain joins TRBV25-1 and TRBJ1-5, with TRBD1 matching 9 bases. Germline lookup yields CDR1 MGHDK and CDR2 SYGVNS. The CDR3 totals 14 residues. J gave up 6 bases and V 3 bases, and 3 bases lay outside the gene matches.

A single count supports this clonotype. This chain joins TRBV2 and TRBJ2-7; D gene unclear. The length of the CDR3 is 15 residues. V was pared by 1 base and J by 4 bases, with 14 bases between. Per the germline V gene, CDR1 is SNHLY and CDR2 is FYNNEI. CDR3 in DNA: TGTGCCAGCAGTGAAGAGGCAGTCCCCAATTACGAGCAGTACTTC. Its translation is CASSEEAVPNYEQYF.

This clonotype was observed a few times. The chain has TRBV28 and TRBJ2-7, with D perhaps matching TRBD1 (5 bases). The germline CDR1 and CDR2 sequences are MDHEN and SYDVKM. This CDR3 has 14 amino acids. The V end lost 6 bases, the J end lost 1 base, and 13 bases lay between the germline ends. This CDR3 reads CASRVAGKSYEQYF. Written as DNA, the CDR3 is TGTGCCAGCAGGGTGGCAGGGAAATCCTACGAGCAGTACTTC.

This clonotype was picked up a small number of times. The V and J genes are TRBV7-9 and TRBJ2-5; D could derive from TRBD1 or TRBD2 (5 bases each). There are 14 residues in the CDR3. With 5 bases removed from V and 5 bases from J, the gap between germline ends came to 15 bases. Germline CDR1 reads SEHNR; CDR2 reads FQNEAQ (reference sequence). The CDR3 region is CASSPGPIGETQYF. DNA of the CDR3: TGTGCCAGCAGCCCGGGACCCATCGGGGAGACCCAGTACTTC.

This chain links TRBV4-1 with TRBJ2-7; 9 nucleotides agree with TRBD1. V lost 0 bases and J lost 7; bases outside the gene matches: 13. The CDR3 consists of 17 residues. Germline assignment: CDR1 MGHRA and CDR2 YSYEKL. CDR3 residues: CASSQDDRDREDNEQYF. The CDR3 coding sequence is TGCGCCAGCAGCCAAGATGACCGGGACAGGGAGGACAATGAGCAGTACTTC.

The chain is built from TRBV30 and TRBJ2-1; 7 bases match TRBD2. The CDR3 spans 13 residues. The V gene's germline CDR1 is GTSNPN and CDR2 SVGIG (reference sequence). V was pared by 4 bases and J by 12 bases, with 12 bases of the junction left unmatched. The CDR3 sequence is CAWKVATSGGQFF. In nucleotides, the CDR3 is TGTGCCTGGAAAGTGGCAACCTCGGGGGGGCAGTTCTTC.

This clonotype was seen a few times. The chain carries TRBV24-1 and TRBJ2-1, with no clear D. The CDR3 runs 13 residues. Trimming cost V 3 bases and J 3 bases, with 5 bases left between them. The germline V gene encodes CDR1 KGHDR and CDR2 SFDVKD. Written as DNA, the CDR3 is TGTGCCACCAGTGATGGCAGCTACAATGAGCAGTTCTTC. Its protein product is CATSDGSYNEQFF.

The chain links TRBV20-1 to TRBJ2-3; 8 bases align to TRBD2. The germline V gene has CDR1 DFQATT and CDR2 SNEGSKA (reference sequence). V gave up 0 bases and J gave up 4 bases; unmatched junction bases: 18. This CDR3 region has 19 residues. This CDR3 is CSARERRNPTSAKSDTQYF. CDR3 nucleotide sequence: TGCAGTGCTAGAGAGCGGCGGAATCCGACTAGCGCAAAATCAGATACGCAGTATTTT.

This chain joins TRBV7-2 and TRBJ2-1; unclear D gene. Trimming took 2 bases from V and 13 from J, leaving 15 bases between them. The CDR3 loop spans 13 amino acids. Germline values: CDR1 SGHTA, CDR2 FQGNSA. CDR3 residues: CASSLSIQETQFF. CDR3 DNA sequence: TGTGCCAGCAGCTTAAGCATCCAAGAGACCCAGTTCTTC.

The chain uses TRBV7-3 and TRBJ2-1; tentative D call: TRBD2 (5 bases). From germline, CDR1 is SGHTA and CDR2 FQGTGA. The CDR3 runs to 19 residues. The V end was cut by 4 bases, the J end by 5 bases, with 27 bases between. CDR3 bases: TGTGCCAGCAGCTCGACCGACTCCTTCGAGAGGGCGGTCCACAATGAGCAGTTCTTC. It specifies CASSSTDSFERAVHNEQFF.